Included here is one T cell receptor (beta chain) sequence, with context. Its target is not known. The data were taken from a study of cytomegalovirus exposure and HLA in healthy donors. The repertoire was sequenced with immunoSEQ multiplex PCR; TCRdb's copy has only in-frame clones and lacks some. The table includes more than 130,000 clones, about 91% detected once. Study outcomes and limitations: Rarity held for most TCR sequences, but there were some public TCRs that occurred in many donors.

Sequencing was performed on PBMCs. The source of this sequence is a woman younger than 30 in good health and CMV-seropositive.

In nucleotides, the CDR3 is TGTGCCAGCAGTGTGGCCGGGACAGGGGTATCTGAAGCTTTCTTT. Translated, it gives CASSVAGTGVSEAFF. The chain recombines TRBV6-1 with TRBJ1-1, with 10 bases matching TRBD1. CDR3 length: 15 residues. Germline V gene data show CDR1 as MNHNS and CDR2 as SASEGT. With 4 bases clipped from V and 6 bases from J, the junction kept 8 bases outside the gene matches.